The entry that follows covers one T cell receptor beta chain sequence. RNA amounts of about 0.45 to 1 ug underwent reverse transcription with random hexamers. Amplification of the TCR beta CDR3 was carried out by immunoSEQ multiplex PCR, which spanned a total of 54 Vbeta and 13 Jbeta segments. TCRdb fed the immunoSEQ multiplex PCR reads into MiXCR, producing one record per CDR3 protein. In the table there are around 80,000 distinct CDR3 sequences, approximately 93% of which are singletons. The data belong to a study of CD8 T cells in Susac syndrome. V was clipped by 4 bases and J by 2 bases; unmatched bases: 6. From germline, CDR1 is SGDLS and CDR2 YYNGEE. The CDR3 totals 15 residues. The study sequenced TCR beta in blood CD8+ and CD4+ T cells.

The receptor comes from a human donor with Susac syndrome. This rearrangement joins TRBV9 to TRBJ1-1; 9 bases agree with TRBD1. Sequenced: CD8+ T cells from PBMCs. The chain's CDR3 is CASSLQGAINTEAFF. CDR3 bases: TGTGCCAGCAGCTTACAGGGGGCAATAAACACTGAAGCTTTCTTT.